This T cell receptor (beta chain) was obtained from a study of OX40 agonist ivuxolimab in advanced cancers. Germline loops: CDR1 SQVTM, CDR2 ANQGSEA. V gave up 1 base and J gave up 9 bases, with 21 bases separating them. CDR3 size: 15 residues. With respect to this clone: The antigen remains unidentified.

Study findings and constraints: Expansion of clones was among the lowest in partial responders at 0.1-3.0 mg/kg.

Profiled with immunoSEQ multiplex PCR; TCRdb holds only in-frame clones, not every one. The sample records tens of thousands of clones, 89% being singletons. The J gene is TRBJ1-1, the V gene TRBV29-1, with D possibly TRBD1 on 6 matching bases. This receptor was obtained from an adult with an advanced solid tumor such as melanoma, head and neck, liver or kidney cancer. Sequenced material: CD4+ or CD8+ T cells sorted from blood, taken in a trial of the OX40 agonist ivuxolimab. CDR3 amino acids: CSVEVRSLRDKQAFF. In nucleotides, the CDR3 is TGCAGCGTTGAAGTACGATCACTCCGGGACAAACAAGCTTTCTTT. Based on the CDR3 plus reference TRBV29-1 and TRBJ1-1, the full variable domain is SAVISQKPSRDICQRGTSLTIQCQVDSQVTMMFWYRQQPGQSLTLIATANQGSEATYESGFVIDKFPISRPNLTFSTLTVSNMSPEDSSIYLCSVEVRSLRDKQAFFGQGTRLTVV.